The 26 T cell receptor beta chains below were found in one sample sequenced in a study of cytomegalovirus exposure and HLA in healthy donors. Sequencing was performed with immunoSEQ multiplex PCR; in TCRdb, only in-frame clones are kept and a portion is missing. Of approximately 270,000 clones in the sample, about 90% were seen once. Sample: PBMCs. The receptor source for this set is a woman younger than 35 in good health and CMV-seronegative.

The chain links TRBV4-3 to TRBJ1-4; the D gene is possibly TRBD1 (6 bases). Trimming took off 0 bases at V and 4 bases at J, with 9 bases between the two ends. This CDR3 has 15 residues. Looked up from germline, CDR1 is LGHNA and CDR2 is YSLEER. The CDR3 nucleotides read TGCGCCAGCAGCCAAGAGGACAGAGATAATGAAAAACTGTTTTTT. It is translated as CASSQEDRDNEKLFF.

V usage is TRBV7-2 and J usage is TRBJ2-1; D not certain. Germline values: CDR1 SGHTA, CDR2 FQGNSA. This CDR3 spans 14 amino acids. V lost 0 bases, J lost 1 base, and 4 bases lay in between. CDR3 sequence: CASSLAASYNEQFF. In DNA, the CDR3 is TGTGCCAGCAGCTTAGCGGCATCCTACAATGAGCAGTTCTTC.

The chain has TRBV5-4 and TRBJ2-2; 11 bases are a match to TRBD1. V lost 4 bases and J lost 4; bases outside the gene matches: 6. CDR3 size: 16 residues. CDR1 is SGHNT and CDR2 is YYREEE in the germline V gene (reference sequence). CDR3 region: CASSPGGQGGTGELFF. DNA of the CDR3: TGTGCCAGCAGCCCTGGGGGACAGGGGGGCACCGGGGAGCTGTTTTTT.

The V call is TRBV15, the J call TRBJ2-1; TRBD1 is a possible D gene (6 bases). The germline V gene encodes CDR1 LNHNV and CDR2 YYDKDF (reference sequence). V dropped 5 bases and J dropped 0 bases, with 14 bases sitting between them. The CDR3 length is 16 residues. The CDR3 region is CATSEGQPFSYNEQFF. In DNA form, the CDR3 reads TGTGCCACCAGCGAAGGACAGCCGTTCTCCTACAATGAGCAGTTCTTC.

The genes are TRBV7-2 and TRBJ1-6, with TRBD1 identical over 9 bases. This CDR3 is 14 amino acids long. V was clipped by 5 bases and J by 8 bases; unmatched bases: 4. The V gene's germline CDR1 is SGHTA and CDR2 FQGNSA. CDR3 bases: TGTGCCAGCAGCCCAGGGGACAGGGATTCACCCCTCCACTTT. This gives the protein CASSPGDRDSPLHF.

The chain joins TRBV4-1 to TRBJ1-5; D perhaps matches TRBD1 (5 bases). CDR1 and CDR2 (germline): MGHRA, YSYEKL. The CDR3 extends over 16 amino acids. V lost 4 bases and J lost 6, with 19 bases in between. CDR3 protein: CASSPHIAGKAQPQHF. The CDR3 DNA follows: TGCGCCAGCAGCCCCCACATAGCAGGGAAGGCTCAGCCCCAGCATTTT.

The sample holds one count of this clone. The chain's CDR3 is CASSYSQGAGNTIYF. Written as DNA, the CDR3 is TGTGCCAGCAGTTACTCTCAGGGGGCCGGAAACACCATATATTTT. The chain carries TRBV6-5 and TRBJ1-3, with 8 nucleotides matching TRBD1. V lost 0 bases and J lost 4; bases outside the gene matches: 2. The germline V gene encodes CDR1 MNHEY and CDR2 SVGAGI. The CDR3 runs 15 residues.

The rearrangement links TRBV15 to TRBJ1-1, with D tentatively TRBD1 (5 bases). The V end lost 3 bases, the J end lost 0 bases, and 11 bases lay between the germline ends. The germline CDR1 and CDR2 sequences are LNHNV and YYDKDF (reference sequence). CDR3 length: 15 amino acids. In DNA, the CDR3 is TGTGCCACCAGCAGGGCAGACAGAATGAACACTGAAGCTTTCTTT. This encodes CATSRADRMNTEAFF.

The gene calls are TRBV9 and TRBJ2-2; a weak D match, TRBD2 (6 bases). Germline CDR1 SGDLS, CDR2 YYNGEE. The V gene lost 3 bases and the J gene lost 4 bases, with 13 bases spanning the gap. The length of the CDR3 is 15 residues. The CDR3 coding sequence is TGTGCCAGCAGCGGAATGGGACTGGGCACCGGGGAGCTGTTTTTT. Its translation: CASSGMGLGTGELFF.

The chain links TRBV4-1 to TRBJ1-1, with 7 nucleotides matching TRBD1. The germline V gene has CDR1 MGHRA and CDR2 YSYEKL. The V and J ends lost 1 base and 1 base, in that order; junction bases with no gene match: 6. The CDR3 is made up of 16 amino acids. The CDR3 DNA follows: TGCGCCAGCAGCCAAGGGGGTCGACAGGGGAACACTGAAGCTTTCTTT. Residues: CASSQGGRQGNTEAFF.

The count of this clone is one. The chain links TRBV5-1 to TRBJ2-3; TRBD1 matches 10 bases. V shed 4 bases, J shed 4 bases, and the junction held 9 bases outside the gene matches. Germline V gene sequence: CDR1 SGHRS, CDR2 YFSETQ. The CDR3 loop spans 16 amino acids. CDR3 sequence (DNA): TGCGCCAGCAGCCTACGACAGGGGGCTTTATCAGATACGCAGTATTTT. This gives the protein CASSLRQGALSDTQYF.

The rearrangement links TRBV5-1 to TRBJ2-2; TRBD1 aligns across 10 bases. Germline-derived CDR1 and CDR2 are SGHRS and YFSETQ. The CDR3 sequence is 15 residues long. Germline trimming cut 4 bases from V and 4 bases from J; bases unmatched to any gene: 4. CDR3 region: CASSNGQGGTGELFF. The DNA of the CDR3 is TGCGCCAGCAGCAACGGACAGGGGGGCACCGGGGAGCTGTTTTTT. The whole variable domain, filled in from reference TRBV5-1 and TRBJ2-2, reads KAGVTQTPRYLIKTRGQQVTLSCSPISGHRSVSWYQQTPGQGLQFLFEYFSETQRNKGNFPGRFSGRQFSNSRSEMNVSTLELGDSALYLCASSNGQGGTGELFFGEGSRLTVL.

The chain employs TRBV7-8 and TRBJ2-7; the match to TRBD2 covers 8 bases. The CDR3 has 15 residues. V gave up 5 bases and J gave up 4 bases; unmatched junction bases: 10. In germline, CDR1 is SGHVS, CDR2 FQNEAQ. The CDR3 nucleotides are TGTGCCAGCAGCCCACGCCCAGCGGGGGAATACGAGCAGTACTTC. Translation gives CASSPRPAGEYEQYF.

This sequence joins TRBV25-1 and TRBJ2-7, with 8 bases identical to TRBD2. Looked up from germline, CDR1 is MGHDK and CDR2 is SYGVNS. The CDR3 contains 12 residues. Trimming removed 3 bases from V and 12 bases from J; junction bases left unmatched: 7. CDR3 DNA: TGTGCCAGCAGTGAGACGGAGCGGGGGTTGTACTTC. Residues: CASSETERGLYF.

J is TRBJ2-2 and V is TRBV28, with D uncertain. CDR3 length equals 17 residues. V lost 8 bases and J 4 bases, leaving 23 bases between the germline ends. CDR1 MDHEN and CDR2 SYDVKM come from the germline V gene. CDR3 protein: CASAATEGYSSTGELFF. The CDR3 DNA sequence: TGTGCCAGCGCCGCCACAGAAGGTTATAGTTCCACCGGGGAGCTGTTTTTT.

The gene calls are TRBV7-8 and TRBJ1-4; D ambiguous. The CDR3 spans 16 residues. CDR1 is SGHVS, CDR2 FQNEAQ, per germline. V gave up 4 bases and J gave up 4 bases, with 16 bases separating them. Written as DNA, the CDR3 is TGTGCCAGCAGCTCCTTCCAAGCGGAGGGTAATGAAAAACTGTTTTTT. It yields the protein CASSSFQAEGNEKLFF.

This sequence joins TRBV2 and TRBJ2-3; no firm D call. The V end was cut by 3 bases, the J end by 2 bases, with 12 bases between. Germline V gene sequence: CDR1 SNHLY, CDR2 FYNNEI. This CDR3 comprises 15 residues. The DNA of the CDR3 is TGTGCCAGCAGTGACTTCGGCAGGCCCACAGATACGCAGTATTTT. Protein product: CASSDFGRPTDTQYF.

The rearrangement links TRBV11-2 to TRBJ2-1; TRBD2 matches at 9 bases. Trimming at V came to 0 bases and at J to 7 bases, leaving 10 bases not matched to a gene. The V gene's germline CDR1 is SGHAT and CDR2 FQNNGV. The CDR3 is made up of 17 amino acids. CDR3 in amino acids: CASSLDPAGGFRNEQFF. The CDR3, as DNA: TGTGCCAGCAGCTTAGATCCAGCGGGGGGATTTCGGAATGAGCAGTTCTTC. The complete variable domain, with remaining parts taken from reference TRBV11-2 and TRBJ2-1, reads EAGVAQSPRYKIIEKRQSVAFWCNPISGHATLYWYQQILGQGPKLLIQFQNNGVVDDSQLPKDRFSAERLKGVDSTLKIQPAKLEDSAVYLCASSLDPAGGFRNEQFFGPGTRLTVL.

The CDR3 DNA sequence: TGTGCCAGCAACAGACAGGGGTCTGGAAACACCATATATTTT. Protein product: CASNRQGSGNTIYF. This chain joins TRBV7-9 and TRBJ1-3; 8 bases are a match to TRBD1. Germline V lookup: CDR1 SEHNR, CDR2 FQNEAQ (reference sequence). With 7 bases clipped from V and 1 base from J, the junction kept 3 bases outside the gene matches. This CDR3 is built from 14 residues.

This clone has just a few counts. The V and J genes are TRBV10-2 and TRBJ2-2, with a weak D call TRBD1 (6 bases). Germline V lookup: CDR1 WSHSY, CDR2 SAAADI. V was cut by 3 bases and J by 7 bases, with 12 bases left in between. This CDR3 is 14 amino acids long. CDR3 DNA sequence: TGCGCCAGCAGTGATCAGGGGATGGGCGGGGAGCTGTTTTTT. This sequence encodes CASSDQGMGGELFF.

The chain combines TRBV6-4 with TRBJ1-2; TRBD1 aligns across 8 bases. The CDR3 runs 16 residues. Trimming took 0 bases from V and 0 from J; bases not matched to a gene: 3. Germline loops: CDR1 MRHNA, CDR2 SNTAGT. CDR3 bases: TGTGCCAGCAGTGACTCGGGACAGGCGACTAACTATGGCTACACCTTC. Translation gives CASSDSGQATNYGYTF.

This clone has a single count. The chain uses TRBV28 and TRBJ2-1; 7 bases are a match to TRBD2. The CDR3 consists of 16 residues. J was trimmed by 7 bases and V by 3 bases; bases with no gene match: 12. Germline CDR1 is MDHEN and CDR2 is SYDVKM. The CDR3: CASSFGEGQRYNEQFF. CDR3 in DNA: TGTGCCAGCAGTTTCGGGGAGGGTCAAAGGTATAATGAGCAGTTCTTC.

This chain connects TRBV6-1 to TRBJ2-4; maybe TRBD2 (6 bases). V dropped 2 bases and J dropped 5 bases, with 16 bases sitting between them. CDR3 length equals 16 residues. Germline assignment: CDR1 MNHNS and CDR2 SASEGT. DNA of the CDR3: TGTGCCAGCAGTGAACTCGGGGGAATGAGGGAAAACATTCAGTACTTC. Translating gives CASSELGGMRENIQYF.

The chain is built from TRBV27 and TRBJ2-5, with 8 bases that match TRBD2. Germline V gives CDR1 MNHEY, CDR2 SMNVEV (reference sequence). V lost 9 bases to trimming and J lost 5 bases; unmatched junction nucleotides: 11. The CDR3 covers 14 residues. The CDR3 reads CASSVAGGGETQYF. The CDR3 DNA sequence: TGTGCCAGTTCGGTGGCGGGGGGTGGGGAGACCCAGTACTTC.

The chain recombines TRBV27 with TRBJ2-3; 9 positions agree with TRBD2. V shed 5 bases and J 5 bases; nucleotides not matched to a gene: 8. CDR1 and CDR2 from the germline V gene are MNHEY and SMNVEV (reference sequence). The CDR3 spans 15 residues. This CDR3 reads CASSPPGLAIDTQYF. The CDR3 DNA sequence: TGTGCCAGCAGTCCCCCGGGACTAGCTATAGATACGCAGTATTTT.

This clone was picked up one time. This chain connects TRBV7-2 to TRBJ1-5, with 7 bases identical to TRBD1. This CDR3 spans 14 amino acids. With 2 bases clipped from V and 6 bases from J, the junction kept 4 bases outside the gene matches. CDR1 is SGHTA and CDR2 is FQGNSA in the germline V gene. CDR3 amino acids: CASSLTTGAQPQHF. DNA of the CDR3: TGTGCCAGCAGCTTAACCACAGGGGCTCAGCCCCAGCATTTT. The variable domain in full, with the rest retrieved from reference TRBV7-2 and TRBJ1-5, is GAGVSQSPSNKVTEKGKDVELRCDPISGHTALYWYRQSLGQGLEFLIYFQGNSAPDKSGLPSDRFSAERTGGSVSTLTIQRTQQEDSAVYLCASSLTTGAQPQHFGDGTRLSIL.